This TCR beta chain was recovered during a study of blood T cells in healthy people across ages. General observations from the study: The fall in TCR beta diversity per million T cells was roughly linear with age. The long-lived group displayed more naive CD4+ cells, plus higher diversity, than the aged donors did. Estimated diversity across one million T cells was deemed an underestimate.

With regard to this clonotype: Its antigen is unknown.

For the second PCR, which ran for roughly 6 to 12 cycles, a sample-barcoded 5' primer and a J-beta primer mix were used. TCRdb re-called the 5' RACE reads with MiXCR, one entry per CDR3 protein. This table has about 780,000 distinct CDR3 sequences, about 59% appearing once. Germline V gene sequence: CDR1 LGHNA, CDR2 YNFKEQ. V was pared by 4 bases and J by 0 bases, with 7 bases of the junction left unmatched. This CDR3 is 16 amino acids long. Total RNA, at least 6 micrograms per sample, was extracted from PBMCs. The specimen sequenced was blood. The clonotype was recovered from a man aged 30 to 39 in good health. The chain recombines TRBV4-2 with TRBJ2-3; 7 nucleotides align to TRBD1. CDR3 bases: TGTGCCAGCAGCCTAACGGGACAGCCGAGCACAGATACGCAGTATTTT. This translates into CASSLTGQPSTDTQYF.